This T cell receptor (beta chain) stems from a study of T-cell reconstitution after alpha-beta-depleted transplantation in children. This clonotype came up many times. Trimming took 6 bases from V and 4 from J, leaving 15 bases between them. This CDR3 has 14 amino acids. CDR1 is MNHEY, CDR2 SVGAGI, per germline. Unique molecular identifiers were incorporated during preparation of the TCRbeta library. TCRdb re-analysed the PCR reads in MiXCR, keeping a single row per CDR3 protein. The table shows around 400,000 distinct CDR3 sequences, with approximately 11% occurring only once. The specimen comprised PBMCs from the stem cell graft donor, sampled from the stem cell graft. This sequence originates from a human donor who donated a stem cell graft to a child with acute myeloid leukemia. The chain recombines TRBV6-5 with TRBJ1-2; possible D gene TRBD1, 6 bases. The CDR3 here is CASSPRGASYGYTF. In nucleotides, the CDR3 is TGTGCCAGCAGCCCCCGGGGGGCGAGCTATGGCTACACCTTC.